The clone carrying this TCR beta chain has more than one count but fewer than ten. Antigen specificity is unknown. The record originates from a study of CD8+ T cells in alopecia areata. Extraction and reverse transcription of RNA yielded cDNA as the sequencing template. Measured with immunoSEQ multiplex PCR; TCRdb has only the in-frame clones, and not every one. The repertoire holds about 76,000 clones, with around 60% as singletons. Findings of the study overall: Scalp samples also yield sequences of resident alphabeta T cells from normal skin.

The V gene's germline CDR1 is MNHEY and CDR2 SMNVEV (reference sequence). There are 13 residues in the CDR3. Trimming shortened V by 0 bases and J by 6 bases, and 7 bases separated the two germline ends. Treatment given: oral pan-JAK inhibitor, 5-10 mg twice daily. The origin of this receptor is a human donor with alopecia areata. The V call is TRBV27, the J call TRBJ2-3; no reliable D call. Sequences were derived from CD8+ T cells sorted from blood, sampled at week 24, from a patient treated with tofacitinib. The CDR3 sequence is CASSLSLWDTQYF. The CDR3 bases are TGTGCCAGCAGTTTATCGTTGTGGGATACGCAGTATTTT.